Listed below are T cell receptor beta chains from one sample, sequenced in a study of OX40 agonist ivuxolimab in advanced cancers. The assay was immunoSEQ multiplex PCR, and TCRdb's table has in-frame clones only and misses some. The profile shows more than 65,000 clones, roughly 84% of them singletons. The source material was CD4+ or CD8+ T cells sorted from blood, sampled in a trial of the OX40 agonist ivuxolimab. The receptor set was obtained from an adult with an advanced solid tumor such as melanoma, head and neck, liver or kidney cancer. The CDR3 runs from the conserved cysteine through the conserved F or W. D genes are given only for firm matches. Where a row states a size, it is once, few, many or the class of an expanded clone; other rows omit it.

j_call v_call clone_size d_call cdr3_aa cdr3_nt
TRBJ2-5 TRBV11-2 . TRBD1 CASSGAFSTGGVGETQYF TGTGCCAGCAGCGGCGCTTTTTCAACAGGGGGCGTTGGGGAGACCCAGTACTTC
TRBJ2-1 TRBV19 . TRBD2 CASSIGTSIPHNEQFF TGTGCCAGTAGTATCGGGACTAGCATCCCTCACAATGAGCAGTTCTTC
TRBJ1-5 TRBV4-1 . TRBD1 CASSQAQGQPAQPQHF TGCGCCAGCAGCCAAGCCCAGGGACAGCCGGCCCAGCCCCAGCATTTT
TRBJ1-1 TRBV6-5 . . CASTPGRFTEAFF TGTGCCAGCACCCCCGGCAGGTTTACTGAAGCTTTCTTT
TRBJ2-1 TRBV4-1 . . CASSLAVYSYNEQFF TGCGCCAGCAGCCTAGCGGTATACTCCTACAATGAGCAGTTCTTC
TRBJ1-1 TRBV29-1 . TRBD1 CSETEQGGAEAFF TGCAGCGAGACAGAGCAGGGGGGCGCTGAAGCTTTCTTT
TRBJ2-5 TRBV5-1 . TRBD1 CASSLNRGETQYF TGCGCCAGCAGCTTGAACAGGGGAGAGACCCAGTACTTC
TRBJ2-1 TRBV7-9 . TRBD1 CASRRTGAGNEQFF TGTGCCAGCAGACGGACAGGGGCAGGAAATGAGCAGTTCTTC
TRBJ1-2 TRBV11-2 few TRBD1 CASSFRTGHGYTF TGTGCCAGCAGCTTCCGGACAGGGCATGGCTACACCTTC
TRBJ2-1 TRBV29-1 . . CSVYGSSYNEQFF TGCAGCGTTTATGGGAGCTCCTACAATGAGCAGTTCTTC
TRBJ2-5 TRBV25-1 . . CASSELKDIQETQYF TGTGCCAGCAGTGAATTAAAAGACATCCAAGAGACCCAGTACTTC
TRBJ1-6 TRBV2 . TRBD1 CASSASPGTGNSPLHF TGTGCCAGCAGTGCAAGCCCGGGGACAGGGAATTCACCCCTCCACTTT
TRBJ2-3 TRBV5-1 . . CASSTTGKGTDTQYF TGCGCCAGCAGCACTACAGGGAAGGGCACAGATACGCAGTATTTT
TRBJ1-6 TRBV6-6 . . CASSYSMEGGDSPLHF TGTGCCAGCAGTTACTCGATGGAGGGAGGCGATTCACCCCTCCACTTT
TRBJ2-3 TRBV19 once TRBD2 CASSERLADTDTQYF TGTGCCAGTAGTGAACGACTAGCGGACACAGATACGCAGTATTTT
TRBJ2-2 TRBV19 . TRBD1 CASSKGTGANTGELFF TGTGCCAGTAGTAAAGGGACAGGCGCGAACACCGGGGAGCTGTTTTTT
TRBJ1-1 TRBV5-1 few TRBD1 CASSPSMGQGMYTEAFF TGCGCCAGCAGCCCCTCTATGGGACAGGGGATGTACACTGAAGCTTTCTTT
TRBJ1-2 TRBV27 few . CASRGNTGQGYTF TGTGCCAGCAGGGGAAATACAGGGCAAGGCTACACCTTC
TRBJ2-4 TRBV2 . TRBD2 CASSESVGGEMGNIQYF TGTGCCAGCAGTGAAAGCGTGGGGGGGGAGATGGGAAACATTCAGTACTTC
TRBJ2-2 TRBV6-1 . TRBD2 CASSETLAGGTGELFF TGTGCCAGCAGTGAAACGCTGGCGGGAGGTACCGGGGAGCTGTTTTTT
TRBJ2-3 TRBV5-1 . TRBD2 CASSWGTSGYTDTQYF TGCGCCAGCAGCTGGGGGACTAGCGGGTATACAGATACGCAGTATTTT
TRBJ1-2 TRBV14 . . CASSPLEGAYGYTF TGTGCCAGCAGCCCTTTAGAGGGCGCCTATGGCTACACCTTC
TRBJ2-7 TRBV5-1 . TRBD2 CASSPWQGAGVGEQYF TGCGCCAGCAGTCCCTGGCAGGGAGCGGGAGTGGGAGAGCAGTACTTC
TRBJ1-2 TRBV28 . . CASSLVGNYGYTF TGTGCCAGCAGTTTAGTCGGCAACTATGGCTACACCTTC
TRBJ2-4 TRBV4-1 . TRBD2 CASSQGLAVKNIQYF TGCGCCAGCAGCCAAGGGCTAGCGGTCAAAAACATTCAGTACTTC
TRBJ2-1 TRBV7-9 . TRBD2 CASSLASGGPNEQFF TGTGCCAGCAGCTTAGCTAGCGGGGGCCCGAATGAGCAGTTCTTC
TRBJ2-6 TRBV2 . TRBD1 CARRGPGANVLTF TGTGCCAGGAGGGGGCCTGGGGCCAACGTCCTGACTTTC
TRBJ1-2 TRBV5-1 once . CASSLGASAAHYGYTF TGCGCCAGCAGCTTGGGAGCCTCGGCGGCCCACTATGGCTACACCTTC
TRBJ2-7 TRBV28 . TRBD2 CASSPSGRAAYEQYF TGTGCCAGCAGCCCCAGCGGGAGGGCCGCCTACGAGCAGTACTTC
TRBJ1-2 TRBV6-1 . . CASSEAMGGGYTF TGTGCCAGCAGTGAAGCCATGGGGGGCGGCTACACCTTC
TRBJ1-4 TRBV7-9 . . CASTPLGRGKNEKLFF TGTGCCAGCACTCCTCTAGGCAGGGGAAAGAATGAAAAACTGTTTTTT
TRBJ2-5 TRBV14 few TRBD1 CASRDRTGQETQYF TGTGCCAGCAGAGACCGGACAGGGCAAGAGACCCAGTACTTC
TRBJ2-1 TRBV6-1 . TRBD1 CASSRGQGGEQFF TGTGCCAGCAGCAGAGGACAGGGAGGTGAGCAGTTCTTC
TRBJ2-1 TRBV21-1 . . CASSRRGGLADNEQFF TGTGCCAGCAGCCGGAGAGGGGGACTAGCGGACAATGAGCAGTTCTTC
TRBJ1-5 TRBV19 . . CASSPRVGNQPQHF TGTGCCAGTAGTCCCAGGGTTGGCAATCAGCCCCAGCATTTT
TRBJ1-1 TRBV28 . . CASSGDDSYTEAFF TGTGCCAGCAGTGGGGACGACAGTTACACTGAAGCTTTCTTT
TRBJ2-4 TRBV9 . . CASSSWTDRAKNIQYF TGTGCCAGCAGCTCGTGGACTGACCGAGCCAAAAACATTCAGTACTTC
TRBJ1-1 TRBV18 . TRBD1 CASSPPTGGTEAFF TGTGCCAGCTCACCGCCGACAGGGGGTACTGAAGCTTTCTTT
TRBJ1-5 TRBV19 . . CASSIQGGNGNQPQHF TGTGCCAGTAGTATACAGGGAGGTAACGGCAATCAGCCCCAGCATTTT
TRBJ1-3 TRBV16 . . CASSQSRGNTIYF TGTGCCAGCAGCCAAAGCAGGGGAAACACCATATATTTT
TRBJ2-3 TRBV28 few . CASSLLTFLSTDTQYF TGTGCCAGCAGTTTACTCACTTTTCTAAGCACAGATACGCAGTATTTT
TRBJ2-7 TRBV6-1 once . CASSGETGTPQYF TGTGCCAGCAGTGGGGAAACAGGGACCCCACAGTACTTC
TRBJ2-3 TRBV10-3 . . CAISPGTDTQYF TGTGCCATCAGCCCCGGGACAGATACGCAGTATTTT
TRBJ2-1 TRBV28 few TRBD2 CASSSPGLAVSWQFF TGTGCCAGCAGCTCACCGGGACTAGCGGTTAGTTGGCAGTTCTTC
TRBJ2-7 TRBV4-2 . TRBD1 CASSQGSGTGPFVQYF TGTGCCAGCAGCCAAGGTTCCGGGACAGGGCCCTTTGTGCAGTACTTC
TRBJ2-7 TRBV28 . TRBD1 CASSHGTEYYEQYF TGTGCCAGCAGTCACGGGACAGAATACTACGAGCAGTACTTC
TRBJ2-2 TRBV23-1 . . CASSQWSGENTGELFF TGCGCCAGCAGTCAGTGGTCGGGAGAGAACACCGGGGAGCTGTTTTTT
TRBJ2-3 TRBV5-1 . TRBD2 CASSPSGIYDTQYF TGCGCCAGCAGTCCTAGCGGGATATATGATACGCAGTATTTT
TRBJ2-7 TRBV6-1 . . CASSAAWQGSPYEQYF TGTGCCAGCAGTGCCGCTTGGCAGGGAAGCCCATACGAGCAGTACTTC
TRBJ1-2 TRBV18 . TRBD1 CASSPGERQGIGYTF TGTGCCAGCTCACCAGGGGAGAGACAGGGAATTGGCTACACCTTC
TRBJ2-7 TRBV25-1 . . CASTSGGVHEQYF TGTGCCAGCACCTCAGGAGGGGTCCACGAGCAGTACTTC
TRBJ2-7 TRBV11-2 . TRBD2 CASSRLAGGPYEQYF TGTGCCAGCAGCCGCCTAGCGGGAGGGCCGTACGAGCAGTACTTC
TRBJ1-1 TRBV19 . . CASSVNTEGTEAFF TGTGCCAGTAGTGTTAACACCGAGGGGACTGAAGCTTTCTTT
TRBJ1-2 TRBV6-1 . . CASSEQGRRGYTF TGTGCCAGCAGTGAACAGGGGCGCAGGGGCTACACCTTC
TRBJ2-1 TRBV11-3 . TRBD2 CASSSGLAGSNEQFF TGTGCCAGCAGCTCTGGACTAGCGGGAAGCAATGAGCAGTTCTTC